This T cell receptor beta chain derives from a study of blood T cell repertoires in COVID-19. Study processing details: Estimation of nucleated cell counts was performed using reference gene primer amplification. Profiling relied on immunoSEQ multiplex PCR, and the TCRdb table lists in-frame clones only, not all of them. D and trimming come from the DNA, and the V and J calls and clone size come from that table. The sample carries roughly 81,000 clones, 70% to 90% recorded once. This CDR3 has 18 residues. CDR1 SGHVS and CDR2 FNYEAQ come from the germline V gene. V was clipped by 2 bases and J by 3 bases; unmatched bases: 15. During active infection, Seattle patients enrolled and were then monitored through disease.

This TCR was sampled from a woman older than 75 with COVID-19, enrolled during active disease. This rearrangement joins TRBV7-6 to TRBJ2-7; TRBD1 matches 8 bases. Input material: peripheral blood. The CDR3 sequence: CASSLTFSGGVQDYEQYF. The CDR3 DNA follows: TGTGCCAGCAGCTTAACGTTCTCAGGGGGCGTCCAAGACTACGAGCAGTACTTC.